This passage covers 5 T cell receptor beta chains from one sample sequenced in a study of blood T cell repertoires in COVID-19. Assay: immunoSEQ multiplex PCR; the TCRdb copy retains only in-frame clones and omits some. The sample yields approximately 240,000 clones, over 80% seen once. Sequenced material: peripheral blood. These receptors were obtained from a woman aged 55-70 years with active or convalescent COVID-19.

The chain recombines TRBV14 with TRBJ2-7; D remains unclear. V was cut by 0 bases and J by 3 bases, with 30 bases left in between. The length of the CDR3 is 21 residues. Per germline, CDR1 SGHDN and CDR2 FVKESK. Written as DNA, the CDR3 is TGTGCCAGCAGCCAAGAGTTTGAAGTCGGGTACAACATACAACCGAACTACGAGCAGTACTTC. This sequence encodes CASSQEFEVGYNIQPNYEQYF.

CDR3 residues: CASSQQGADQPQHF. The CDR3 region has the DNA TGTGCCAGCAGCCAACAGGGGGCCGATCAGCCCCAGCATTTT. The chain couples TRBV3-1 (or the pseudogene TRBV3-2) to TRBJ1-5, with 8 bases identical to TRBD1. Germline values: CDR1 LGHDT, CDR2 YNNKEL (reference sequence). After removal of 2 bases from V and 5 bases from J, the junction contained 2 bases not matched to a gene. The CDR3 has 14 amino acids.

This sequence joins TRBV11-1 and TRBJ2-1; 7 bases map to TRBD2. V trimming: 1 base; J trimming: 2 bases; junction bases outside the gene matches: 5. The CDR3 extends over 16 amino acids. The germline V gene encodes CDR1 SGHAT and CDR2 FQDESV (reference sequence). In nucleotides, the CDR3 is TGTGCCAGCAGCTTAGTTCTTGGGGGGGCCTACAATGAGCAGTTCTTC. Residues: CASSLVLGGAYNEQFF.

The genes are TRBV2 and TRBJ2-1; D remains unclear. The CDR3 totals 13 residues. The V gene's germline CDR1 is SNHLY and CDR2 FYNNEI. The V end was cut by 4 bases, the J end by 6 bases, with 10 bases between. This chain's CDR3 is CASSVSRANEQFF. In DNA form, the CDR3 reads TGTGCCAGCAGTGTGAGTAGAGCCAATGAGCAGTTCTTC.

V gene TRBV19 combines with J gene TRBJ1-3, with TRBD1 as a possible D gene (6 bases). V was trimmed by 5 bases and J by 4 bases, leaving 9 bases between them. CDR3 size: 13 residues. The germline gives CDR1 LNHDA, CDR2 SQIVND (reference sequence). DNA for the CDR3: TGTGCCAGTAGTGCAGGGGAGGGAAACACCATATATTTT. Translation: CASSAGEGNTIYF.